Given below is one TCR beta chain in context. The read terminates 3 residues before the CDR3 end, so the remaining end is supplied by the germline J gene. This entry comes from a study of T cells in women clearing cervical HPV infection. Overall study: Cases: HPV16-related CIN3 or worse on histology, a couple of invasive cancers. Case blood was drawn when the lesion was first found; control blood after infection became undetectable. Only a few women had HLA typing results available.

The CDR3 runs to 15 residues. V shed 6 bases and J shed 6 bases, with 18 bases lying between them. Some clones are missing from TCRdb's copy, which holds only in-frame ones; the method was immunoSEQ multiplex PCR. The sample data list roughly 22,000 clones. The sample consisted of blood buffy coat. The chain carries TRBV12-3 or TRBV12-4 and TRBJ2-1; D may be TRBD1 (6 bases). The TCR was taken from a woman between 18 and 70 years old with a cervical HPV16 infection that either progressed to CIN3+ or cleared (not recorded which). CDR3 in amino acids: CASSPSGVQANEQFF. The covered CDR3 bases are TGTGCCAGCAGCCCTTCAGGGGTACAGGCCAATGAG.